This TCR beta chain comes out of a study of T cell responses to AZD1222 COVID-19 vaccine. The assay was immunoSEQ multiplex PCR, and TCRdb's table has in-frame clones only and misses some. The sample includes some 180,000 clones, approximately 92% of them seen just once. This clone appeared once. Its antigen is undetermined. Trimming cost V 6 bases and J 4 bases, with 16 bases left between them. CDR3 size: 15 residues. Germline V gene lookup returns CDR1 SNHLY and CDR2 FYNNEI. Study-level findings and limits: Reportedly, nearly half the spike-specific TCRs target unmutated variant regions. Along spike, vaccine-associated CD4 TCRs were found throughout, with dominance at 160-218 and 743-854.

The material sequenced was peripheral blood, taken on day 0 of AZD1222 vaccination. This TCR was recovered from an adult in good health. This chain connects TRBV2 to TRBJ2-1, with unresolved D. The CDR3 DNA sequence: TGTGCCAGCAGCGATTACACTGGATTATACAATGAGCAGTTCTTC. This encodes CASSDYTGLYNEQFF.